Below, 26 T cell receptor gamma chains from the same sample are listed, as sequenced in a study of Vδ1+ human thymocytes. The template was reverse-transcribed extracted RNA. Multiplex PCR used pooled V-gene forward primers and a constant-region reverse primer to amplify CDR3s. TCRdb re-called the multiplex PCR reads using CATT. The table has more than 9,000 gamma-chain clones, around 40% seen once. These receptors have no identified antigens. General study findings and limits: In the thymus, TRG and TRD repertoires looked highly polyclonal with Gaussian CDR3 lengths.

Specimen: Vdelta1+ gamma-delta thymocytes from the thymus. Subset denoted: FACS-sorted CD3+ TCRalphabeta- TCRVdelta1+ TCRVdelta2- thymocytes. Receptors were obtained from a boy under two years old who had congenital heart surgery.

The rearrangement uses TRGV8 and TRGJ1 or TRGJ2. The J gene is not listed in TCRdb, so it was assigned here from a DNA match to germline. Per the germline V gene, CDR1 is VENAVY and CDR2 is YDSYNSRV. CDR3 length: 15 residues. Germline trimming cut 1 base from V and 7 bases from J; bases unmatched to any gene: 13. Here the CDR3 reads CATWDRFLWRYKKLF. The CDR3 DNA is TGTGCCACCTGGGATAGATTTCTTTGGCGGTATAAGAAACTCTTT.

The genes are TRGV8 and TRGJ1 or TRGJ2. TCRdb does not report a J gene; here it was assigned by matching the DNA to germline references. V shed 0 bases, J shed 9 bases, and the junction held 2 bases outside the gene matches. This CDR3 contains 11 residues. CDR1 is VENAVY and CDR2 is YDSYNSRV in the germline V gene. DNA of the CDR3: TGTGCCACCTGGGATAGGCTTAAGAAACTCTTT. Amino acids: CATWDRLKKLF.

This clone was observed once. The chain couples TRGV4 to TRGJ1 or TRGJ2. No J segment appears in TCRdb, so it was assigned here by matching the sequence to germline. CDR3 length: 14 residues. J gave up 2 bases and V 1 base, and 5 bases lay outside the gene matches. CDR1 is EGSTGY and CDR2 is YDSYTSSV in the germline V gene. CDR3 nucleotides: TGTGCCACCTGGGATGGAGGGGATTATTATAAGAAACTCTTT. Encoded protein: CATWDGGDYYKKLF.

The chain couples TRGV4 to TRGJ1 or TRGJ2. TCRdb records no J gene; here it was assigned by comparing the DNA to germline. The germline V gene has CDR1 EGSTGY and CDR2 YDSYTSSV. The J segment lost 7 bases and the V segment lost 6 bases, leaving 6 bases of the junction unmatched. The CDR3 covers 11 residues. CDR3 amino acids: CATWSEYKKLF. In DNA form, the CDR3 reads TGTGCCACCTGGTCTGAATATAAGAAACTCTTT.

The gene calls are TRGV4 and TRGJP2. Here the J gene was assigned by germline matching of the DNA, as TCRdb has none. This CDR3 comprises 15 residues. V dropped 6 bases and J dropped 3; count of bases not matched to a gene: 10. Germline-derived CDR1 and CDR2 are EGSTGY and YDSYTSSV. CDR3 amino acids: CATWTRPGSDWIKTF. DNA for the CDR3: TGTGCCACCTGGACGCGACCCGGTAGTGATTGGATCAAGACGTTT.

Notes on this clone: In the same sample, other DNA sequences code for this CDR3. The chain is built from TRGV9 and TRGJ1 or TRGJ2. V was clipped by 2 bases and J by 7 bases; unmatched bases: 5. This CDR3 is 12 amino acids long. The germline V gene has CDR1 GITISATS and CDR2 ISYDGTV (reference sequence). CDR3 loop: CALWEAPYKKLF. As DNA, the CDR3 is TGTGCCTTGTGGGAGGCACCCTATAAGAAACTCTTT.

This chain links TRGV9 with TRGJ1 or TRGJ2. V shed 3 bases and J 3 bases; nucleotides not matched to a gene: 5. Germline V gives CDR1 GITISATS, CDR2 ISYDGTV (reference sequence). This CDR3 has 13 residues. CDR3 nucleotide sequence: TGTGCCTTGTGGGAGACGAGTTATTATAAGAAACTCTTT. It translates to CALWETSYYKKLF.

The chain is built from TRGV9 and TRGJ1 or TRGJ2. The CDR3 has 13 residues. CDR1 GITISATS and CDR2 ISYDGTV come from the germline V gene (reference sequence). V was pared by 0 bases and J by 6 bases, with 5 bases of the junction left unmatched. The CDR3 DNA reads as TGTGCCTTGTGGGAGGTGTGGTTTTATAAGAAACTCTTT. Protein: CALWEVWFYKKLF.

The chain has TRGV9 and TRGJP2. In the absence of a J gene in TCRdb, the DNA was matched to germline to assign it here. Unmatched junction bases numbered 6, after V lost 1 base and J lost 16 bases. CDR3 length: 11 amino acids. The germline CDR1 and CDR2 sequences are GITISATS and ISYDGTV (reference sequence). Here the CDR3 reads CALWEVSSKTF. The CDR3 DNA follows: TGTGCCTTGTGGGAGGTTTCGAGCAAGACGTTT.

This clone came up once. This chain uses TRGV3 with TRGJ1 or TRGJ2. TCRdb records no J gene; here it was assigned by comparing the DNA to germline. The junction had 14 bases not matched to a gene; V was cut back by 0 bases and J by 12 bases. CDR3 length: 14 amino acids. Germline V CDR1 and CDR2: VTNTFY, YDVSTARD (reference sequence). The CDR3 sequence is CATWDRQVWNTKLF. Here the CDR3 DNA reads TGTGCCACCTGGGACAGGCAAGTTTGGAATACGAAACTCTTT.

The V gene was identified as TRGV5, while no J gene was called. The CDR3 extends over 9 amino acids. Germline CDR1 is VINAFY and CDR2 is YDVSNSKD. CDR3: CATWDRRLF. The CDR3 coding sequence is TGTGCCACCTGGGACAGGCGACTCTTT.

This clone appeared a few times. At one of its ends the junction is not consistent with the germline gene, which may arise from a read error. The chain carries TRGV9 and TRGJ1 or TRGJ2. CDR1 and CDR2 (germline): GITISATS, ISYDGTV (reference sequence). This CDR3 region has 12 residues. CDR3 loop: CALGEGWYKKLF. The CDR3 nucleotides read TGTGCCTTGGGGGAGGGGTGGTATAAGAAACTCTTT.

A few counts support this clone. One end of the junction is discordant with germline, which a read error may explain. The gene calls are TRGV4 and TRGJ1 or TRGJ2. This CDR3 is built from 11 residues. Germline V gives CDR1 EGSTGY, CDR2 YDSYTSSV. CDR3 residues: CASWDGPWKLF. CDR3 bases: TGTGCCTCCTGGGATGGGCCCTGGAAACTCTTT.

This clone was detected once. This chain links TRGV4 with TRGJ1 or TRGJ2. TCRdb offers no J gene call, so here the DNA was matched to germline to obtain one. Trimming removed 0 bases from V and 5 bases from J; junction bases left unmatched: 13. Germline CDR1 EGSTGY, CDR2 YDSYTSSV. The CDR3 contains 16 residues. The CDR3 DNA reads TGTGCCACCTGGGATGGGCCGAGCCGGGTTAATTATAAGAAACTCTTT. Translation gives CATWDGPSRVNYKKLF.

The chain combines TRGV5 with TRGJ1 or TRGJ2. Germline V gene sequence: CDR1 VINAFY, CDR2 YDVSNSKD. The CDR3 consists of 13 residues. V gave up 1 base and J gave up 3 bases; unmatched junction bases: 3. This CDR3 is CATWDSPYYKKLF. The CDR3 DNA reads TGTGCCACCTGGGACAGCCCTTATTATAAGAAACTCTTT.

This chain joins TRGV5 and TRGJ1 or TRGJ2. Assignment of the J gene here rests on matching the DNA to germline, because TCRdb gives none. J was trimmed by 11 bases and V by 0 bases; bases with no gene match: 4. CDR1 and CDR2 from the germline V gene are VINAFY and YDVSNSKD. This CDR3 is built from 11 residues. CDR3 DNA sequence: TGTGCCACCTGGGACAGGTCGCAGAAACTCTTT. Protein sequence: CATWDRSQKLF.

This sequence joins TRGV9 and TRGJ1 or TRGJ2. No J segment appears in TCRdb, so it was assigned here by matching the sequence to germline. Per germline, CDR1 GITISATS and CDR2 ISYDGTV (reference sequence). V lost 3 bases to trimming and J lost 3 bases; unmatched junction nucleotides: 8. The CDR3 contains 14 residues. This chain's CDR3 is CALWESRLYYKKLF. The CDR3 DNA reads TGTGCCTTGTGGGAGTCCCGCCTTTATTATAAGAAACTCTTT.

The sample holds a few counts of this clone. The chain recombines TRGV4 with TRGJ1 or TRGJ2. V was pared by 3 bases and J by 3 bases, with 5 bases of the junction left unmatched. In germline, CDR1 is EGSTGY, CDR2 YDSYTSSV. The CDR3 has 13 amino acids. The CDR3 region is CATWDHTYYKKLF. CDR3 sequence (DNA): TGTGCCACCTGGGATCACACTTATTATAAGAAACTCTTT.

This chain connects TRGV3 to TRGJ1 or TRGJ2. TCRdb records no J gene; here it was assigned by comparing the DNA to germline. V dropped 5 bases and J dropped 0; count of bases not matched to a gene: 4. The CDR3 covers 13 residues. The germline V gene has CDR1 VTNTFY and CDR2 YDVSTARD (reference sequence). The CDR3 region is CATWGLNYYKKLF. The CDR3 DNA follows: TGTGCCACCTGGGGGCTGAATTATTATAAGAAACTCTTT.

Comments on this clone: Other DNA sequences in this specimen translate into the identical CDR3. V gene TRGV4 combines with J gene TRGJ1 or TRGJ2. TCRdb is silent on the J gene; assignment here came from matching the DNA to germline. The length of the CDR3 is 11 residues. The germline gives CDR1 EGSTGY, CDR2 YDSYTSSV. The V and J ends lost 0 bases and 11 bases, in that order; junction bases with no gene match: 4. CDR3 nucleotides: TGTGCCACCTGGGATGGGCGTCAGAAACTCTTT. Translation gives CATWDGRQKLF.

J is TRGJP2 and V is TRGV2. TCRdb offers no J gene call, so here the DNA was matched to germline to obtain one. Germline CDR1 reads EGSNGY; CDR2 reads YDSYNSKV. The CDR3 is made up of 14 amino acids. V dropped 0 bases and J dropped 7; count of bases not matched to a gene: 5. The CDR3 sequence: CATWDGLNDWIKTF. DNA for the CDR3: TGTGCCACCTGGGACGGGCTTAATGATTGGATCAAGACGTTT.

J is TRGJ1 or TRGJ2 and V is TRGV8. TCRdb lists no J gene, so it was determined here by aligning the DNA to germline. The CDR3 loop spans 11 amino acids. Germline V lookup: CDR1 VENAVY, CDR2 YDSYNSRV. Trimming removed 1 base from V and 10 bases from J; junction bases left unmatched: 4. The DNA for the CDR3 is TGTGCCACCTGGGATAGTTTAAAGAAACTCTTT. Protein sequence: CATWDSLKKLF.

The rearrangement links TRGV4 to TRGJ1 or TRGJ2. TCRdb records no J gene; here it was assigned by comparing the DNA to germline. The CDR3 covers 11 residues. Germline loops: CDR1 EGSTGY, CDR2 YDSYTSSV. V shed 4 bases, J shed 8 bases, and the junction held 5 bases outside the gene matches. CDR3 bases: TGTGCCACCTGGGAAGCCAATAAGAAACTCTTT. Translated: CATWEANKKLF.

The V call is TRGV3, the J call TRGJ1 or TRGJ2. Matching the DNA to germline supplied the J gene, which TCRdb does not give. Germline CDR1 and CDR2: VTNTFY and YDVSTARD (reference sequence). The CDR3 runs to 15 residues. The ends lost 0 bases at V and 6 bases at J; junction bases unmatched: 11. CDR3 nucleotides: TGTGCCACCTGGGACAGGCCGAAATTCGGTTATAAGAAACTCTTT. It is translated as CATWDRPKFGYKKLF.

This chain connects TRGV4 to TRGJ1 or TRGJ2. The J gene, missing from TCRdb, was assigned here through DNA to germline matching. Germline values: CDR1 EGSTGY, CDR2 YDSYTSSV. Unmatched junction bases numbered 6, after V lost 2 bases and J lost 11 bases. The CDR3 covers 11 residues. CDR3 region: CATWDEAEKLF. The CDR3 region has the DNA TGTGCCACCTGGGATGAGGCAGAGAAACTCTTT.

This sequence joins TRGV9 and TRGJ1 or TRGJ2. No J gene was available from TCRdb, and it was assigned here by a germline match of the DNA. Germline V gene lookup returns CDR1 GITISATS and CDR2 ISYDGTV (reference sequence). After removal of 1 base from V and 10 bases from J, the junction contained 10 bases not matched to a gene. CDR3 size: 13 residues. CDR3 amino acids: CALWEVPAVKKLF. The CDR3 DNA reads TGTGCCTTGTGGGAGGTCCCAGCGGTGAAGAAACTCTTT.